The present T cell receptor beta chain was sequenced within a study of shared clonotypes between healthy human individuals. The CDR3 consists of 13 residues. V shed 4 bases and J shed 10 bases, with 11 bases lying between them. CDR1 and CDR2 (germline): SNHLY, FYNNEI. Produced via immunoSEQ multiplex PCR; TCRdb's table is partial and in-frame only. The sample has roughly 2.5 million clones; more than 90% are singletons. This TCR came from a man between 18 and 35 years old in good health. The specimen was naive CD4+ T cells sorted from blood. Subset defined: CD45RA+ positively selected. The gene calls are TRBV2 and TRBJ1-6; D is ambiguous. The CDR3 DNA is TGTGCCAGCAGTGGGGGATTGGAATCACCCCTCCACTTT. This sequence encodes CASSGGLESPLHF.